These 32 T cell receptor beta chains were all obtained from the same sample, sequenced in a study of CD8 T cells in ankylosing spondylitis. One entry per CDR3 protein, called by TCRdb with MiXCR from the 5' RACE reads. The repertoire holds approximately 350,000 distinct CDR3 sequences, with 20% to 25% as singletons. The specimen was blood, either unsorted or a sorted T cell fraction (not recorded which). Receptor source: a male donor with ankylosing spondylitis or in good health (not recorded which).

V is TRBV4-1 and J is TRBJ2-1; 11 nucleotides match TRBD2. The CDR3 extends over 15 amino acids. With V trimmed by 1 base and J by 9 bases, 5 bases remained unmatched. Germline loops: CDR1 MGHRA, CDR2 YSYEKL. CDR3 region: CASSQVAGGLGEQFF. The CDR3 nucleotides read TGCGCCAGCAGCCAAGTAGCGGGGGGGCTTGGTGAGCAGTTCTTC.

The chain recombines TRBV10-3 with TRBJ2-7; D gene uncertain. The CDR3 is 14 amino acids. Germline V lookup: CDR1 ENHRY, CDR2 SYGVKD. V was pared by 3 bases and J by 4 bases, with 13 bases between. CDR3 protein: CAISEVNGEYEQYF. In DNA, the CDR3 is TGTGCCATCAGTGAAGTGAACGGAGAGTACGAGCAGTACTTC.

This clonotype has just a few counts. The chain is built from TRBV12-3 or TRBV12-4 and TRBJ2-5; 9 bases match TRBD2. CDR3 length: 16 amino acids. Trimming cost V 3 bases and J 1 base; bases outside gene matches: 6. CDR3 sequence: CASSFFSGGSQETQYF. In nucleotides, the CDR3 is TGTGCCAGCAGTTTTTTCAGCGGGGGGAGCCAAGAGACCCAGTACTTC.

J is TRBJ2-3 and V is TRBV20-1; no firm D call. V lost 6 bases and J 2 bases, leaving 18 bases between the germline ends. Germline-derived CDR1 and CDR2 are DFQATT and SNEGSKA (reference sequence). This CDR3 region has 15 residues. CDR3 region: CSAPPAFRNTDTQYF. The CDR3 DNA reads TGCAGTGCCCCTCCGGCCTTCCGGAACACAGATACGCAGTATTTT.

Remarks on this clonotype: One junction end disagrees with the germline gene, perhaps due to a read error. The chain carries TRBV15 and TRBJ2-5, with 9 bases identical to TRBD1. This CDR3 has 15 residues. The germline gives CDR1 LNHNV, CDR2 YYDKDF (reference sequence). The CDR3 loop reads CVTSRTRQGEETQYF. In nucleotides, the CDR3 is TGTGTCACCAGCAGAACGAGACAGGGGGAAGAGACCCAGTACTTC.

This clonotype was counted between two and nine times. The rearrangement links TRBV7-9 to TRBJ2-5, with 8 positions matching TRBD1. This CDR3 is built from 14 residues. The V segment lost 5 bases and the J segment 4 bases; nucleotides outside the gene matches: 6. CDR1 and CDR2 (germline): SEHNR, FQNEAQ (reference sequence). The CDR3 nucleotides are TGTGCCAGCAGCACACGGACAGGGAGAGAGACCCAGTACTTC. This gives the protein CASSTRTGRETQYF.

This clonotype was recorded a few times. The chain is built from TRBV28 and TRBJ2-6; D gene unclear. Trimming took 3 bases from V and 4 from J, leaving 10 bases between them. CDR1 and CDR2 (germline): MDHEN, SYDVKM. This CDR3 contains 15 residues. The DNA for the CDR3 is TGTGCCAGCAGTTTTGTCAGCGCCGGGGCCAACGTCCTGACTTTC. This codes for CASSFVSAGANVLTF.

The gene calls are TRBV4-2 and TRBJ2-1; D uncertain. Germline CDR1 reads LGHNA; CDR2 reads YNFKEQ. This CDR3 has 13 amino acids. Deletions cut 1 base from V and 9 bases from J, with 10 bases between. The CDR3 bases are TGTGCCAGCAGCCAAGTACGAGGTAGTGAGCAGTTCTTC. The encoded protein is CASSQVRGSEQFF.

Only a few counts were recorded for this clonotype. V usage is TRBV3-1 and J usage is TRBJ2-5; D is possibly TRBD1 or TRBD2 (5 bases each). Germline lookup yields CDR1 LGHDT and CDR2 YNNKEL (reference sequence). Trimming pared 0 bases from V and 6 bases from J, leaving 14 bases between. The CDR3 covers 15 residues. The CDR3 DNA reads TGTGCCAGCAGCCAAGATCTGGGGCAGCGGAAGACCCAGTACTTC. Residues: CASSQDLGQRKTQYF.

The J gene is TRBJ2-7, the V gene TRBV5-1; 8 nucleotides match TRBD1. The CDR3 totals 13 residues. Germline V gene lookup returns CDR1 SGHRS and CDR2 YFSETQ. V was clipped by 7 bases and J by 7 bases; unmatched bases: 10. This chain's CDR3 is CASAQGAPLEQYF. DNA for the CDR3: TGCGCCAGCGCCCAGGGGGCGCCTCTAGAGCAGTACTTC.

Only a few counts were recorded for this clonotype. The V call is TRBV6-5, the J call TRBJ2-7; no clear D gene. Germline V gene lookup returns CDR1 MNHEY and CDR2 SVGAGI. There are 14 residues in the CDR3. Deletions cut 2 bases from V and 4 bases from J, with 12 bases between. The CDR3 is CASSYQEAQYEQYF. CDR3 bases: TGTGCCAGCAGTTACCAGGAAGCCCAATACGAGCAGTACTTC.

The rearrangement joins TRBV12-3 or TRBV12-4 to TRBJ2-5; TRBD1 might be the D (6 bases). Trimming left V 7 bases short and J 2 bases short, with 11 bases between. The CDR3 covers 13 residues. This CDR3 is CASKWGPQETQYF. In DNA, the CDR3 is TGTGCCAGCAAATGGGGGCCTCAAGAGACCCAGTACTTC.

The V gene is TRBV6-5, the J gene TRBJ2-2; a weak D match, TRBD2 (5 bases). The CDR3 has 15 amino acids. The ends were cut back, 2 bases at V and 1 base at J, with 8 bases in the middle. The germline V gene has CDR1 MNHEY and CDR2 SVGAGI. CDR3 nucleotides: TGTGCCAGCAGTTACCTACGGGAGAACACCGGGGAGCTGTTTTTT. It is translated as CASSYLRENTGELFF.

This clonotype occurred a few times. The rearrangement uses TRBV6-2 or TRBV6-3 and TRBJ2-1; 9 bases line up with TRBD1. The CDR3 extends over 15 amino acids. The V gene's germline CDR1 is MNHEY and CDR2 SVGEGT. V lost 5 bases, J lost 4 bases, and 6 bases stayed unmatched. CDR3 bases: TGTGCCAGCAGTAGGACAGGGGAAGCTTACAATGAGCAGTTCTTC. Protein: CASSRTGEAYNEQFF.

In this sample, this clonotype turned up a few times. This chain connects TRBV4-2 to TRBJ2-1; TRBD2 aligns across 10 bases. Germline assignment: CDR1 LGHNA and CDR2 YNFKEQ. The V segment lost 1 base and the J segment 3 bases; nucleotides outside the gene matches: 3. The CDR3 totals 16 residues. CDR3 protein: CASSQGPSGGYNEQFF. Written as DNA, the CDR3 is TGTGCCAGCAGCCAAGGGCCTAGCGGGGGCTACAATGAGCAGTTCTTC.

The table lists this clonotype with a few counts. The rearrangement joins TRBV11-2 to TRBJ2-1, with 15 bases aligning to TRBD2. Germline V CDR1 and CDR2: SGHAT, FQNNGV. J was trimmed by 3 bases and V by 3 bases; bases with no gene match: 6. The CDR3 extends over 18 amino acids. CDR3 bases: TGTGCCAGCAGCTTCCAGGGACTAGCGGGGGGCAGCTACAATGAGCAGTTCTTC. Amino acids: CASSFQGLAGGSYNEQFF.

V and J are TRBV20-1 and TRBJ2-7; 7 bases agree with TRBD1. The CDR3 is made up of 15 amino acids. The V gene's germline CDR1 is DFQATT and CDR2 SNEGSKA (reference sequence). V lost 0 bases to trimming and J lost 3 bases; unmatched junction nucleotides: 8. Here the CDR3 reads CSARDGAGGLYEQYF. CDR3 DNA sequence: TGCAGTGCTAGAGATGGCGCAGGGGGTCTCTACGAGCAGTACTTC.

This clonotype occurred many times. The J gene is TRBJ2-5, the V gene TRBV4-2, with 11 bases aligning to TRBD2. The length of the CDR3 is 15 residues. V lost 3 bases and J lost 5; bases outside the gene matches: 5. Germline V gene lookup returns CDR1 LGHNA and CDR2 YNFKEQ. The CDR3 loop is CASSHSSGGVETQYF. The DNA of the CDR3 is TGTGCCAGCAGCCATAGTAGCGGGGGGGTTGAGACCCAGTACTTC.

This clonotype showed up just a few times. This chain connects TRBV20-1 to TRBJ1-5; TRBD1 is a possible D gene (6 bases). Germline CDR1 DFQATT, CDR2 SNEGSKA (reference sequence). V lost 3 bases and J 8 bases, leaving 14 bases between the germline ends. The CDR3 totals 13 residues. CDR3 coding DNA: TGCAGTGCTAGGGGGGGCAGGGAGGAGCCCCAGCATTTT. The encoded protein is CSARGGREEPQHF.

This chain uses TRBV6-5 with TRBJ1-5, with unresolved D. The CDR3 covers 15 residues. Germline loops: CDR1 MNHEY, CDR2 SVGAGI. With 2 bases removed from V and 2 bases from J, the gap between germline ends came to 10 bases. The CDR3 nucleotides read TGTGCCAGCAGTTACGCGGATTTGGGCAATCAGCCCCAGCATTTT. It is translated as CASSYADLGNQPQHF.

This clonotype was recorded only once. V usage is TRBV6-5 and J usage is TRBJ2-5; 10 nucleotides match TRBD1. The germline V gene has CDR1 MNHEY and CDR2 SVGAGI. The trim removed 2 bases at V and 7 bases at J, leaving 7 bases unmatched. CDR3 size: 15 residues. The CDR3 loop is CASSYADRGHGTQYF. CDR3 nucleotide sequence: TGTGCCAGCAGTTACGCTGACAGGGGGCATGGGACCCAGTACTTC.

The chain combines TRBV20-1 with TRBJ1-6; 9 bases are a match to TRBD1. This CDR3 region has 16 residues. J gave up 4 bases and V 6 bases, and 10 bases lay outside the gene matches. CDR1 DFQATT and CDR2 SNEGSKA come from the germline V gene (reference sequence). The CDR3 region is CSASEPGQGYNSPLHF. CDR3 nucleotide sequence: TGCAGTGCAAGTGAACCGGGACAGGGTTATAATTCACCCCTCCACTTT.

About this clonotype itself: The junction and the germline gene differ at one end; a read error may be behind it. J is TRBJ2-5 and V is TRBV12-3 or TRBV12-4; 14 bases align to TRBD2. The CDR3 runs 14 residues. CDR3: CASRPPGLAGDPHF. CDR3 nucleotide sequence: TGTGCCAGCAGGCCACCGGGACTAGCGGGGGATCCCCACTTC.

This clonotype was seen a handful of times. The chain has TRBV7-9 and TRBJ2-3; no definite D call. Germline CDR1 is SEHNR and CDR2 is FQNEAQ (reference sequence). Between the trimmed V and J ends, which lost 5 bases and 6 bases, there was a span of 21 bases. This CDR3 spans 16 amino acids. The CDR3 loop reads CASSPFNSRTQDTQYF. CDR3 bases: TGTGCCAGCAGCCCCTTCAACTCTAGAACTCAGGATACGCAGTATTTT.

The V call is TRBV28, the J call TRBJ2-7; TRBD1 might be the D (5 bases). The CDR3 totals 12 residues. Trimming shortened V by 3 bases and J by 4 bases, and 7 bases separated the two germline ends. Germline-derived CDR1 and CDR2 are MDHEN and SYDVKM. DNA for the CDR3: TGTGCCAGCAGTTTTCGACAGTACGAGCAGTACTTC. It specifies CASSFRQYEQYF.

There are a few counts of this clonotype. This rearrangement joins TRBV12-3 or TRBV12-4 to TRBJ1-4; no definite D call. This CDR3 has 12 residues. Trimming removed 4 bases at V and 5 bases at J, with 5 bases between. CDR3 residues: CASSSDNEKLFF. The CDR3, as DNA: TGTGCCAGCAGTTCGGACAATGAAAAACTGTTTTTT.

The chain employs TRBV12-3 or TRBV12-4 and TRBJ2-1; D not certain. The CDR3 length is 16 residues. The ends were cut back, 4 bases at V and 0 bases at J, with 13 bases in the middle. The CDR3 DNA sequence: TGTGCCAGCAGTTCTCCAGGAACTAACTCCTACAATGAGCAGTTCTTC. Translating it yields CASSSPGTNSYNEQFF.

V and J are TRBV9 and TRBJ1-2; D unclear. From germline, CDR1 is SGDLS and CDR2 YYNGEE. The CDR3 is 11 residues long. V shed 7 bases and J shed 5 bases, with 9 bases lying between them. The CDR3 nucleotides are TGTGCCAGCGGGCCATCATATGGCTACACCTTC. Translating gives CASGPSYGYTF.

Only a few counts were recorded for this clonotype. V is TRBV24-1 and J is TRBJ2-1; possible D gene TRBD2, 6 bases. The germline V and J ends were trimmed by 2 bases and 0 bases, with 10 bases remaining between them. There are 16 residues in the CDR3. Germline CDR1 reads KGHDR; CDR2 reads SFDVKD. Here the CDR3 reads CATSDSPGSSYNEQFF. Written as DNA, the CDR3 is TGTGCCACCAGTGATTCTCCCGGGAGCTCCTACAATGAGCAGTTCTTC.

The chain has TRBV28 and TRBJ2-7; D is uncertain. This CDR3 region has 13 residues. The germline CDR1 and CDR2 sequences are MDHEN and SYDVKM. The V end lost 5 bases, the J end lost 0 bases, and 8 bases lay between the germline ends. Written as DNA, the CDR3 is TGTGCCAGCAGTAGGGAATTCTCCTACGAGCAGTACTTC. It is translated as CASSREFSYEQYF. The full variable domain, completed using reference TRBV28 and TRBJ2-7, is DVKVTQSSRYLVKRTGEKVFLECVQDMDHENMFWYRQDPGLGLRLIYFSYDVKMKEKGDIPEGYSVSREKKERFSLILESASTNQTSMYLCASSREFSYEQYFGPGTRLTVT.

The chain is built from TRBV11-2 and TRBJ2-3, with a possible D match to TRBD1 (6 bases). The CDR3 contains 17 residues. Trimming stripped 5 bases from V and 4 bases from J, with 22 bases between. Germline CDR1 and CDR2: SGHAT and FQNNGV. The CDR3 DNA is TGTGCCAGCAGCCCCTATCCAGAACAGGGTTCCCCAGATACGCAGTATTTT. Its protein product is CASSPYPEQGSPDTQYF.

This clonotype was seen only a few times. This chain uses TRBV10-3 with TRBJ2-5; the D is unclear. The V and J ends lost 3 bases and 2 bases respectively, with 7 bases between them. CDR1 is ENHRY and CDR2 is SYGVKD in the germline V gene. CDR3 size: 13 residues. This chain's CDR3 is CAISDLVQETQYF. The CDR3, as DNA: TGTGCCATCAGTGATTTGGTACAAGAGACCCAGTACTTC.